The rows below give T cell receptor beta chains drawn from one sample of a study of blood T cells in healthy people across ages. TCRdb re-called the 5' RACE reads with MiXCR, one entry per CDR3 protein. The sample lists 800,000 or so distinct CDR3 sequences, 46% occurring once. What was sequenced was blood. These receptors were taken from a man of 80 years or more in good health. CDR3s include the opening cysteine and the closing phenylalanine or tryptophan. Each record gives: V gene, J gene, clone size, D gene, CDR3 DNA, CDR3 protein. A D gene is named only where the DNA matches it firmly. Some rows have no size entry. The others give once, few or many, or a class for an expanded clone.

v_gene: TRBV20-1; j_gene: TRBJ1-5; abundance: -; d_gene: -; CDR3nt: TGCAGTGCAAGCGACAGGCGAAGCAATCAGCCCCAGCATTTT; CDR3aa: CSASDRRSNQPQHF
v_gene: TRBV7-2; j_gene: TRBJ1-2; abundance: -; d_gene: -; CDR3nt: TGTGCCAGCAGAGGAAATTCGGGGTCTGCCTATGGCTACACCTTC; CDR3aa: CASRGNSGSAYGYTF
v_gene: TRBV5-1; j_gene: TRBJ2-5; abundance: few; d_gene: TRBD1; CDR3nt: TGCGCCAGCAGCTTGGAAAGGGGGCGGGAGACCCAGTACTTC; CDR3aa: CASSLERGRETQYF
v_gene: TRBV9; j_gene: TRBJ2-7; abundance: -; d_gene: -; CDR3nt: TGTGCCAGCAGCGTAGGTGGGCAGACCCCCTACGAGCAGTACTTC; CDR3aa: CASSVGGQTPYEQYF
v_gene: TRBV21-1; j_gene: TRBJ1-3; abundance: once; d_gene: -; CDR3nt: TGTGCCGGCAGCTCATACCGTGGAGCCTCTGGAAACACCATATATTTT; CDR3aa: CAGSSYRGASGNTIYF
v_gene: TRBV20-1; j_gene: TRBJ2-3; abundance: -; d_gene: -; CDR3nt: TGCAGTGCTAGAGATAGAGGCAGGGTTGGCACAGATACGCAGTATTTT; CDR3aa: CSARDRGRVGTDTQYF
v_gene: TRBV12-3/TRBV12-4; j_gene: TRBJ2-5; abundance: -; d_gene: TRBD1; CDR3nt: TGTGCCAGCAGTTCCACAGGGGAACAAGAGACCCAGTACTTC; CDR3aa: CASSSTGEQETQYF
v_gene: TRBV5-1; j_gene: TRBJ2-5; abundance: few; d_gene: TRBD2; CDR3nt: TGCGCCAGCAGCGGTAGCCTAGCGGGATTTGAAGAGACCCAGTACTTC; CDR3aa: CASSGSLAGFEETQYF
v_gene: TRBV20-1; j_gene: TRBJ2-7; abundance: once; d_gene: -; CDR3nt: TGCAGTGCCCCAGTAGGGGGGGGCCATTGGAACGAGCAGTACTTC; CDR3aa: CSAPVGGGHWNEQYF
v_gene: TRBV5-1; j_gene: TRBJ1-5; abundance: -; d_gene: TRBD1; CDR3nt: TGCGCCAGCAGCCCGACAGGGGGCGTAGAGCCCCAGCATTTT; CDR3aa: CASSPTGGVEPQHF
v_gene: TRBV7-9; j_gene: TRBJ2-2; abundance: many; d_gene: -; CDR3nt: TGTGCCAGCAGCCACCCCGAGACAGGCTGGGGGGACACCGGGGAGCTGTTTTTT; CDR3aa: CASSHPETGWGDTGELFF
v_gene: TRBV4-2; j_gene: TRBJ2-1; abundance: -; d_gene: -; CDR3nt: TGTGCCAGCAGCCAAGCAGGGCCCAGCGGGAATGAGCAGTTCTTC; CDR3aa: CASSQAGPSGNEQFF
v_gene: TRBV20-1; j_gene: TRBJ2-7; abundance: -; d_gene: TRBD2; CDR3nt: TGCAGTGCTAGACTAGCGGGAGGGAGCTCCTACAATGAGCAGTACTTC; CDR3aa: CSARLAGGSSYNEQYF
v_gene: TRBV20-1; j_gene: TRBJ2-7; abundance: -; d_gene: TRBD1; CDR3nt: TGCAGTGCTGGGGGACAGGGAAGAATAAACGAGCAGTACTTC; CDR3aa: CSAGGQGRINEQYF
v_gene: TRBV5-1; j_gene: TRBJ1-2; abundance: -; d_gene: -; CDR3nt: TGCGCCAGCAGCCCGTCAGATTTTGGCTACACCTTC; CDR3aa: CASSPSDFGYTF
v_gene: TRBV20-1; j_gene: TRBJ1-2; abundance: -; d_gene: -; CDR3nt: TGCAGTGCTCCGCCTTCCTATGGCTACACCTTC; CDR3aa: CSAPPSYGYTF
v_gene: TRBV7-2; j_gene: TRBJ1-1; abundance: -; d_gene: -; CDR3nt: TGTGCCAGCAGCTTAGCCCACGTGGGGACTGAAGCTTTCTTT; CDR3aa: CASSLAHVGTEAFF
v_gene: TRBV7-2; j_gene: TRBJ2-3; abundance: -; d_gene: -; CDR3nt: TGTGCCAGCAGCTCATTGGGACGGAGCACAGATACGCAGTATTTT; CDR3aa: CASSSLGRSTDTQYF
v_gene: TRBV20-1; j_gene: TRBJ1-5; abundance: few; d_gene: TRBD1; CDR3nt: TGCAGTGCTAGAGCCCCGGGACAGGGGTGGCAGCCCCAGCATTTT; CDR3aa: CSARAPGQGWQPQHF
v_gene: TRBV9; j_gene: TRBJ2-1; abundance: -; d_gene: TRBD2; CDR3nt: TGTGCCAGCAGCGTAAGAGATAGCGGGAGGGGGAATGAGCAGTTCTTC; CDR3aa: CASSVRDSGRGNEQFF
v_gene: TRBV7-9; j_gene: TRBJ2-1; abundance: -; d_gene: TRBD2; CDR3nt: TGTGCCAGCAGCTTACCGACTGGGACTAGCGGTGAGCAGTTCTTC; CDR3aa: CASSLPTGTSGEQFF
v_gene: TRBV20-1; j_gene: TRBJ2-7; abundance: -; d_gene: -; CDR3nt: TGCAGTGCTAGACTAGACACCCGGGGGATTAAGTACGAGCAGTACTTC; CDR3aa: CSARLDTRGIKYEQYF
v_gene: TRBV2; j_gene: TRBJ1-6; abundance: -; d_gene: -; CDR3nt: TGTGCCTGCAGTGAAGCGGGGGTCGCCTATAATTCACCCCTCCACTTT; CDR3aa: CACSEAGVAYNSPLHF
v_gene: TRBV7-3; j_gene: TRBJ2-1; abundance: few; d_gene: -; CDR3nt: TGTGCCAGCAGTGCGGGACCCCACAATGAGCAGTTCTTC; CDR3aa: CASSAGPHNEQFF
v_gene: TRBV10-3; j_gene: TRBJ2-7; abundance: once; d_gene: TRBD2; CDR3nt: TGTGCCATCAGTGAGTCGGTACTAGCGGGGGGGTCGGGTGAGCAGTACTTC; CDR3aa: CAISESVLAGGSGEQYF
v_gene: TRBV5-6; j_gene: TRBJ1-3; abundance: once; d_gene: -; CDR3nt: TGTGCCAGCAGCTTTACAGATAGCACTGTAAACACCATATATTTT; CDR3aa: CASSFTDSTVNTIYF
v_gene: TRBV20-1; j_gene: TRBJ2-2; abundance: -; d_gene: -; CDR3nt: TGCAGTGCCACACAGGCGAACACCGGGGAGCTGTTTTTT; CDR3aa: CSATQANTGELFF
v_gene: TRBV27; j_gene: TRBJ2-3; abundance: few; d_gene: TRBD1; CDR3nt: TGTGCCAGCAGTTTGGACGGGACAGACCTCACAGATACGCAGTATTTT; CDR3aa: CASSLDGTDLTDTQYF
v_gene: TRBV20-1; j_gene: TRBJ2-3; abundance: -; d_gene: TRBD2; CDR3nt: TGCAGTGCGTCGGGTAGCGGGGGCACAGATACGCAGTATTTT; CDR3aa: CSASGSGGTDTQYF
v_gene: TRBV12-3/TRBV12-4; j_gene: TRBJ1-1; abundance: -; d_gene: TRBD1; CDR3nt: TGTGCCAGCAGTAGGACAGGTACCACTGAAGCTTTCTTT; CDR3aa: CASSRTGTTEAFF
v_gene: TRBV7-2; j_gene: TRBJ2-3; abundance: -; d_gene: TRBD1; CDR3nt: TGTGCCAGCAGCCGACAGGGATTGAGAACAGATACGCAGTATTTT; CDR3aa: CASSRQGLRTDTQYF
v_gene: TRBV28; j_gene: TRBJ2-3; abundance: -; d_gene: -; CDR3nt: TGTGCCAGCTTCACCGGGAACACAGATACGCAGTATTTT; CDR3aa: CASFTGNTDTQYF
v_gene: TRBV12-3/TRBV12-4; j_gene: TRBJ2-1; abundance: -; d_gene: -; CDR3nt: TGTGCCAGCAGGGTTGGGCAGGGGATCAGTGAGCAGTTCTTC; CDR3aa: CASRVGQGISEQFF
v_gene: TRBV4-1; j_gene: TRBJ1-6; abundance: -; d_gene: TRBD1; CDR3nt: TGCGCCAGCAGCCAGACAGGGATTTTAGATTCACCCCTCCACTTT; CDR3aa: CASSQTGILDSPLHF
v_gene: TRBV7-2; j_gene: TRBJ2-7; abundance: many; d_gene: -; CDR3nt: TGTGCCAGCAGCTTAGAGGCATACAACTCATACGAGCAGTACTTC; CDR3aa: CASSLEAYNSYEQYF
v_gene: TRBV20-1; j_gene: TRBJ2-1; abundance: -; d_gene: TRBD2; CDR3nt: TGCAGTGCTAGACGGGCTAGCGGGGGAAAGCAGTTCTTC; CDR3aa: CSARRASGGKQFF
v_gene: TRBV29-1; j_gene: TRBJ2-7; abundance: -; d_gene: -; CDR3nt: TGCAGCGTTGAAGAAGGACAGTCCCCCTACGAGCAGTACTTC; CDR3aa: CSVEEGQSPYEQYF
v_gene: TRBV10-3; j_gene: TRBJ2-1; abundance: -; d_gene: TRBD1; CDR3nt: TGTGCCATCAGCGCCGGCCGGGACAGCCAAGAGACCCAGTTCTTC; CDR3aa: CAISAGRDSQETQFF
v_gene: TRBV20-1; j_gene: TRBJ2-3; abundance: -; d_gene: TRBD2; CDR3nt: TGCAGTGCTTCGTCCGGGACTAGCCTACTCACAGATACGCAGTATTTT; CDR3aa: CSASSGTSLLTDTQYF
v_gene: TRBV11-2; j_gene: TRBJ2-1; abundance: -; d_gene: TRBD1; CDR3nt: TGTGCCAGCAGCTTAAGTTTCCGGACAGGGGGCACGTTCTTC; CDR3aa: CASSLSFRTGGTFF
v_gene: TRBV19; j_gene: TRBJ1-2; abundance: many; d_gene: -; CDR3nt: TGTGCCAGCAGCGGAAGGCTAGCTAACTATGGCTACACCTTC; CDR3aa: CASSGRLANYGYTF
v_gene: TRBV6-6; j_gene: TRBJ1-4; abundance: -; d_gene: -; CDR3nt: TGTGCCAGCAGTACTAGGGAGGTGGAGGAAAAACTGTTTTTT; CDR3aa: CASSTREVEEKLFF
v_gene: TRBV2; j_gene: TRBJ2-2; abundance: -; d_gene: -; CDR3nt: TGTGCCAGCCAAAGGGCGGGGGCCCTCACCGGGGAGCTGTTTTTT; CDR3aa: CASQRAGALTGELFF
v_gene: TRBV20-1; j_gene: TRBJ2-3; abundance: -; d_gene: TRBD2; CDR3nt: TGCAGTGCCTACCTTAGCGGGAGGCACACAGATACGCAGTATTTT; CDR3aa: CSAYLSGRHTDTQYF
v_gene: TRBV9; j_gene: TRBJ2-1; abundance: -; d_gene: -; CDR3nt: TGTGCCAGCAGCCGTAAACAGATCTATTTCGGACCGAACAATGAGCAGTTCTTC; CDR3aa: CASSRKQIYFGPNNEQFF
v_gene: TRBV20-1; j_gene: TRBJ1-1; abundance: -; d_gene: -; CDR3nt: TGCAGTGCTAGAGATCCGAAGGTTGTGGGCACTGAAGCTTTCTTT; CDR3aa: CSARDPKVVGTEAFF